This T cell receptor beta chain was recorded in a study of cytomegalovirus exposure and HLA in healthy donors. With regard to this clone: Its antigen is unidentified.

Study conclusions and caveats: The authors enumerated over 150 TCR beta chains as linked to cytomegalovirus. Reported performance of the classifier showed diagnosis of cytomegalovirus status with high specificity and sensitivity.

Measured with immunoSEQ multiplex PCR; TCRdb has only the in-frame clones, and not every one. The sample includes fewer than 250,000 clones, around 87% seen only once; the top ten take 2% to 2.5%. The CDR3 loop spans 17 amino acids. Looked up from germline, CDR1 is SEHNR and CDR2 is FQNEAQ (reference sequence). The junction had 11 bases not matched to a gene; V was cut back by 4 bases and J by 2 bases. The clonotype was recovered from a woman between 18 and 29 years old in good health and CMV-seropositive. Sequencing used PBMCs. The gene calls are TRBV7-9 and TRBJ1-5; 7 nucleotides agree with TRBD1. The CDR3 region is CASSSFSQGDGNQPQHF. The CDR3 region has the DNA TGTGCCAGCAGCTCATTTAGTCAGGGGGACGGCAATCAGCCCCAGCATTTT.